These 3 T cell receptor beta chains were sequenced from one sample in a study of shared clonotypes between healthy human individuals. Sequencing used immunoSEQ multiplex PCR; TCRdb keeps in-frame clones, though not all of them. The sample yields over a million clones, 75% seen once. The material sequenced was memory CD4+ T cells sorted from blood. Subset here: CD45RA-negative fraction. These receptors came from a young man in good health.

This clone was found many times. The V gene is TRBV7-9, the J gene TRBJ2-1; 11 bases are a match to TRBD2. This CDR3 comprises 17 residues. The J segment lost 5 bases and the V segment lost 5 bases, leaving 11 bases of the junction unmatched. Germline CDR1 reads SEHNR; CDR2 reads FQNEAQ (reference sequence). CDR3 sequence (DNA): TGTGCCAGCAGCCGAACTACTAGCGGGGGTTTTAACAATGAGCAGTTCTTC. Its protein product is CASSRTTSGGFNNEQFF.

The chain joins TRBV2 to TRBJ2-3; 8 positions match TRBD2. With 4 bases clipped from V and 0 bases from J, the junction kept 3 bases outside the gene matches. The germline gives CDR1 SNHLY, CDR2 FYNNEI. The CDR3 sequence is 15 residues long. Here the CDR3 DNA reads TGTGCCAGCAGTGGCTCTAGCGGGAGCACAGATACGCAGTATTTT. Protein product: CASSGSSGSTDTQYF.

This clone was seen only once. The chain carries TRBV28 and TRBJ2-2, with D uncertain. The CDR3 consists of 15 residues. V lost 3 bases to trimming and J lost 5 bases, with 13 bases between them. Germline-derived CDR1 and CDR2 are MDHEN and SYDVKM. The CDR3 here is CASSFGLGLTGELFF. DNA of the CDR3: TGTGCCAGCAGTTTTGGATTAGGTTTGACCGGGGAGCTGTTTTTT. The full variable domain, completed using reference TRBV28 and TRBJ2-2, is DVKVTQSSRYLVKRTGEKVFLECVQDMDHENMFWYRQDPGLGLRLIYFSYDVKMKEKGDIPEGYSVSREKKERFSLILESASTNQTSMYLCASSFGLGLTGELFFGEGSRLTVL.